The 25 T cell receptor beta chains presented below share a single source sample, sequenced in a study of T cell responses to AZD1222 COVID-19 vaccine. The assay was immunoSEQ multiplex PCR, and TCRdb's table has in-frame clones only and misses some. The sample lists about 150,000 clones, approximately 92% occurring once. The sample consisted of peripheral blood, taken 28 days after the second AZD1222 dose. All receptors derive from an adult who received the AZD1222 COVID-19 vaccine.

The chain links TRBV2 to TRBJ2-3; no clear D gene. The CDR3 is 17 residues long. V lost 0 bases to trimming and J lost 1 base, with 14 bases between them. Germline V gene lookup returns CDR1 SNHLY and CDR2 FYNNEI. DNA for the CDR3: TGTGCCAGCAGTGAAGCAGGTGTGGGCTTTGGCACAGATACGCAGTATTTT. Translating gives CASSEAGVGFGTDTQYF.

The rearrangement links TRBV6-2 or TRBV6-3 to TRBJ1-5; D unclear. Between the trimmed V and J ends, which lost 4 bases and 3 bases, there was a span of 10 bases. The germline CDR1 and CDR2 sequences are MNHEY and SVGEGT. There are 14 residues in the CDR3. The CDR3 region has the DNA TGTGCCAGCAGTTCAAACATGTTCAATCAGCCCCAGCATTTT. Residues: CASSSNMFNQPQHF.

V usage is TRBV6-5 and J usage is TRBJ1-1; D gene ambiguous. The V end was cut by 3 bases, the J end by 1 base, with 9 bases between. The CDR3 runs to 14 residues. Germline-derived CDR1 and CDR2 are MNHEY and SVGAGI. This CDR3 is CASSYPPGNTEAFF. The CDR3 nucleotides read TGTGCCAGCAGTTATCCCCCAGGGAACACTGAAGCTTTCTTT.

Note on this clone: The same CDR3 can be traced to other DNA sequences in this sample. This chain links TRBV7-9 with TRBJ2-7; D remains unclear. The CDR3 totals 12 residues. The germline V gene encodes CDR1 SEHNR and CDR2 FQNEAQ (reference sequence). V was trimmed by 4 bases and J by 3 bases, leaving 7 bases between them. DNA of the CDR3: TGTGCCAGCAGCTCCGGAGTCTACGAGCAGTACTTC. Translation gives CASSSGVYEQYF.

The V gene is TRBV5-1, the J gene TRBJ2-4, with D perhaps being TRBD1 or TRBD2 (5 bases each). Germline CDR1 is SGHRS and CDR2 is YFSETQ. Trimming left V 2 bases short and J 1 base short, with 16 bases between. This CDR3 spans 17 amino acids. The CDR3 here is CASSLGTDGAAKNIQYF. The CDR3 coding sequence is TGCGCCAGCAGCTTAGGGACGGATGGAGCGGCCAAAAACATTCAGTACTTC.

The V gene is TRBV7-8, the J gene TRBJ2-1; weak D call: TRBD2 (7 bases). From germline, CDR1 is SGHVS and CDR2 FQNEAQ. The CDR3 loop spans 16 amino acids. V was cut by 5 bases and J by 3 bases, with 17 bases left in between. The CDR3 reads CASSRGGGRIYNEQFF. For the CDR3, the DNA is TGTGCCAGCAGCCGAGGGGGGGGACGGATCTACAATGAGCAGTTCTTC.

The genes are TRBV28 and TRBJ1-5; the D gene is possibly TRBD1 (6 bases). The CDR3 is 16 residues long. CDR1 and CDR2 from the germline V gene are MDHEN and SYDVKM. Trimming shortened V by 7 bases and J by 0 bases, and 16 bases separated the two germline ends. The CDR3 loop reads CASIGLRQDSNQPQHF. In nucleotides, the CDR3 is TGTGCCAGCATCGGCCTACGACAGGATAGCAATCAGCCCCAGCATTTT.

This chain uses TRBV19 with TRBJ2-2; weak D call: TRBD1 (6 bases). Germline CDR1 is LNHDA and CDR2 is SQIVND (reference sequence). V shed 5 bases and J shed 5 bases, with 15 bases lying between them. The CDR3 contains 15 residues. CDR3: CASSLGQTFTGELFF. CDR3 DNA: TGTGCCAGTAGTCTCGGACAGACCTTTACCGGGGAGCTGTTTTTT.

The chain employs TRBV7-7 and TRBJ2-2; 11 bases are a match to TRBD1. Germline CDR1 SSHAT, CDR2 FNYEAQ (reference sequence). V trimming: 1 base; J trimming: 3 bases; junction bases outside the gene matches: 1. CDR3 length equals 16 residues. As DNA, the CDR3 is TGTGCCAGCAGCTTAGGGACAGGGGGCCACACCGGGGAGCTGTTTTTT. Translating it yields CASSLGTGGHTGELFF.

V is TRBV19 and J is TRBJ1-2; D gene unclear. The CDR3 sequence is 14 residues long. Trimming left V 3 bases short and J 7 bases short, with 15 bases between. Germline V lookup: CDR1 LNHDA, CDR2 SQIVND (reference sequence). CDR3 sequence: CASSILAPKGGYTF. The CDR3 region has the DNA TGTGCCAGTAGTATTCTGGCCCCGAAAGGTGGCTACACCTTC.

This clone was detected many times. The chain is built from TRBV30 and TRBJ2-2; 7 nucleotides line up with TRBD1. After removal of 3 bases from V and 1 base from J, the junction contained 2 bases not matched to a gene. Germline V gene lookup returns CDR1 GTSNPN and CDR2 SVGIG (reference sequence). The CDR3 contains 14 residues. Here the CDR3 reads CAWRRTGNTGELFF. The CDR3 DNA is TGTGCCTGGAGGAGGACAGGGAACACCGGGGAGCTGTTTTTT.

This chain connects TRBV4-3 to TRBJ2-7; the D gene is possibly TRBD2 (6 bases). Germline CDR1 LGHNA, CDR2 YSLEER. CDR3 size: 15 residues. Trimming stripped 0 bases from V and 3 bases from J, with 12 bases between. The CDR3 nucleotides are TGCGCCAGCAGCCAAGATAATGGAGCGGGCTACGAGCAGTACTTC. This encodes CASSQDNGAGYEQYF.

The V and J genes are TRBV6-2 or TRBV6-3 and TRBJ2-1; D remains unclear. CDR1 is MNHEY and CDR2 is SVGEGT in the germline V gene. Between the trimmed V and J ends, which lost 0 bases and 0 bases, there was a span of 9 bases. CDR3 length: 16 amino acids. DNA of the CDR3: TGTGCCAGCAGTTACTCGCGCCAGAGCTCCTACAATGAGCAGTTCTTC. Its translation is CASSYSRQSSYNEQFF.

This clone was observed once. The rearrangement links TRBV21-1 to TRBJ2-7; no DNA check was done on the table's D call, TRBD2. TRBV21-1 is shown as a pseudogene. The CDR3 runs to 10 residues. Here the CDR3 DNA reads TGTGCCAGCAGCGACTGCGAGCAGTACTTC. It is translated as CASSDCEQYF.

The V call is TRBV29-1, the J call TRBJ1-1; 8 bases fit TRBD1. V trimming: 6 bases; J trimming: 5 bases; junction bases outside the gene matches: 8. Germline V gene lookup returns CDR1 SQVTM and CDR2 ANQGSEA. CDR3 length equals 13 residues. The CDR3 sequence is CSVTDRVGTEAFF. CDR3 in DNA: TGCAGCGTCACGGACAGGGTAGGGACTGAAGCTTTCTTT. Drawing the rest from reference TRBV29-1 and TRBJ1-1, the complete variable domain is SAVISQKPSRDICQRGTSLTIQCQVDSQVTMMFWYRQQPGQSLTLIATANQGSEATYESGFVIDKFPISRPNLTFSTLTVSNMSPEDSSIYLCSVTDRVGTEAFFGQGTRLTVV.

The J gene is TRBJ1-1, the V gene TRBV19; D gene uncertain. The CDR3 contains 14 residues. Trimming stripped 0 bases from V and 7 bases from J, with 12 bases between. Germline lookup yields CDR1 LNHDA and CDR2 SQIVND (reference sequence). The CDR3 loop is CASSIDQDRYEAFF. As DNA, the CDR3 is TGTGCCAGTAGTATAGATCAGGACCGCTATGAAGCTTTCTTT.

The CDR3 DNA reads TGTGCCAGCAGCTCCCGGGCGCCTCCTAGCACAGATACGCAGTATTTT. Amino acids: CASSSRAPPSTDTQYF. The V gene is TRBV7-9, the J gene TRBJ2-3; no definite D call. The germline CDR1 and CDR2 sequences are SEHNR and FQNEAQ (reference sequence). The CDR3 totals 16 residues. V dropped 4 bases and J dropped 0 bases, with 14 bases sitting between them.

The table lists this clone with a count of one. The chain combines TRBV3-1 (or the pseudogene TRBV3-2) with TRBJ2-5; TRBD2 aligns across 7 bases. The V gene end was trimmed by 5 bases and the J gene end by 4 bases; junction bases not matched to a gene: 7. This CDR3 is 14 amino acids long. The germline gives CDR1 LGHDT, CDR2 YNNKEL (reference sequence). The CDR3 bases are TGTGCCAGCAGCGGACCCTTAGCGGGAGAGACCCAGTACTTC. It is translated as CASSGPLAGETQYF.

The gene calls are TRBV6-2 or TRBV6-3 and TRBJ2-2, with D possibly matching TRBD2 (6 bases). Trimming removed 1 base at V and 6 bases at J, with 9 bases between. CDR3 length: 14 residues. Germline loops: CDR1 MNHEY, CDR2 SVGEGT. Here the CDR3 DNA reads TGTGCCAGCAGTTACTTTAGCGGTCCCGGGGAGCTGTTTTTT. Translating gives CASSYFSGPGELFF.

This sequence joins TRBV7-9 and TRBJ2-1; no reliable D call. This CDR3 spans 11 amino acids. Germline CDR1 SEHNR, CDR2 FQNEAQ (reference sequence). Trimming shortened V by 8 bases and J by 7 bases, and 9 bases separated the two germline ends. CDR3 sequence: CASSVENEQFF. For the CDR3, the DNA is TGTGCCAGCTCGGTGGAAAATGAGCAGTTCTTC. Full variable domain (missing parts from reference TRBV7-9 and TRBJ2-1): DTGVSQNPRHKITKRGQNVTFRCDPISEHNRLYWYRQTLGQGPEFLTYFQNEAQLEKSRLLSDRFSAERPKGSFSTLEIQRTEQGDSAMYLCASSVENEQFFGPGTRLTVL.

The V call is TRBV21-1, the J call TRBJ1-3. TRBV21-1 is a pseudogene. The CDR3 sequence is 16 residues long. CDR3 coding DNA: TGTGCCAGCAGCAAAGCGCCCACCAACTCTGGAAACACCATATATTTT. Its translation: CASSKAPTNSGNTIYF.

CDR3: CASSLWGLAGRNEQFF. The CDR3 DNA reads as TGTGCCAGCAGTTTATGGGGACTAGCGGGGAGGAATGAGCAGTTCTTC. The chain carries TRBV28 and TRBJ2-1; the match to TRBD2 covers 13 bases. V lost 0 bases to trimming and J lost 7 bases; unmatched junction nucleotides: 3. The germline V gene has CDR1 MDHEN and CDR2 SYDVKM. CDR3 length equals 16 residues.

CDR3 loop: CSASPGQSYQPQHF. The CDR3 DNA reads as TGCAGTGCTAGTCCGGGACAGAGTTATCAGCCCCAGCATTTT. The rearrangement uses TRBV20-1 and TRBJ1-5; 7 bases fit TRBD1. The CDR3 spans 14 residues. Germline assignment: CDR1 DFQATT and CDR2 SNEGSKA (reference sequence). After removal of 3 bases from V and 5 bases from J, the junction contained 7 bases not matched to a gene.

The chain uses TRBV4-3 and TRBJ1-1; D gene ambiguous. The germline V gene encodes CDR1 LGHNA and CDR2 YSLEER. The CDR3 consists of 15 residues. The V and J ends lost 2 bases and 5 bases respectively, with 15 bases between them. CDR3 nucleotides: TGCGCCAGCAGCCAATTAGTTGGCGGGCGAACTGAAGCTTTCTTT. It yields the protein CASSQLVGGRTEAFF.

The chain uses TRBV2 and TRBJ2-2; D unclear. The CDR3 is made up of 13 amino acids. Germline CDR1 reads SNHLY; CDR2 reads FYNNEI. Trimming stripped 3 bases from V and 3 bases from J, with 5 bases between. The CDR3 sequence is CASSELYTGELFF. CDR3 DNA: TGTGCCAGCAGTGAGCTCTACACCGGGGAGCTGTTTTTT.